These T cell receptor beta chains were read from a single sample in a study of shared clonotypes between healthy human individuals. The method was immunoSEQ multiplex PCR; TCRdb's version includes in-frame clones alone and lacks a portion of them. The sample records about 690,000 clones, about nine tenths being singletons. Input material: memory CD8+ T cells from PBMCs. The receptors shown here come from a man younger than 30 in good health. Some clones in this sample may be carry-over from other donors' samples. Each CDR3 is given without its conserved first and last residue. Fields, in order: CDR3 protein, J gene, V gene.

cdr3_aa: ASSARRGPYNEQF
j_call: TRBJ2-1
v_call: TRBV6-5

cdr3_aa: ASSLGREGPAKNIQY
j_call: TRBJ2-4
v_call: TRBV11-2

cdr3_aa: ASSLGSDRGFNEQF
j_call: TRBJ2-1
v_call: TRBV11-2

cdr3_aa: ASSQTDPLPAEQY
j_call: TRBJ2-7
v_call: TRBV4-2

cdr3_aa: ASSQGSPRDNEQF
j_call: TRBJ2-1
v_call: TRBV4-1

cdr3_aa: ASSLVLRREKDYEQY
j_call: TRBJ2-7
v_call: TRBV7-9

cdr3_aa: ASSVTLADTDTQY
j_call: TRBJ2-3
v_call: TRBV9

cdr3_aa: ASSQVQGYTEAF
j_call: TRBJ1-1
v_call: TRBV4-2

cdr3_aa: ATTPLRDYEQY
j_call: TRBJ2-7
v_call: TRBV28

cdr3_aa: ASSSWGLAGGSYEQY
j_call: TRBJ2-7
v_call: TRBV28

cdr3_aa: ASSDAKTGRNYGYT
j_call: TRBJ1-2
v_call: TRBV6-4

cdr3_aa: ASSHLRETQY
j_call: TRBJ2-5
v_call: TRBV4-1

cdr3_aa: ASSLASGRAPNTGELF
j_call: TRBJ2-2
v_call: TRBV7-8

cdr3_aa: ASSPMDRGGSSYNEQF
j_call: TRBJ2-1
v_call: TRBV11-1

cdr3_aa: ASSTGLADLRGYEQY
j_call: TRBJ2-7
v_call: TRBV19

cdr3_aa: ASTGTDQETQY
j_call: TRBJ2-5
v_call: TRBV2

cdr3_aa: ASSYAFGDQPQH
j_call: TRBJ1-5
v_call: TRBV6-5

cdr3_aa: ASSELAGRDEQY
j_call: TRBJ2-7
v_call: TRBV2

cdr3_aa: ASSEDRANEQF
j_call: TRBJ2-1
v_call: TRBV2

cdr3_aa: ASSSIQGGPYEQY
j_call: TRBJ2-7
v_call: TRBV7-9

cdr3_aa: ASRRPAVGYEQY
j_call: TRBJ2-7
v_call: TRBV21-1

cdr3_aa: ASSLEGSYEQY
j_call: TRBJ2-7
v_call: TRBV5-5

cdr3_aa: ASSFWGGTREAF
j_call: TRBJ1-1
v_call: TRBV28

cdr3_aa: ASSQTPGQGNEKLF
j_call: TRBJ1-4
v_call: TRBV4-1

cdr3_aa: ASSYGPPWGTEAF
j_call: TRBJ1-1
v_call: TRBV6-5

cdr3_aa: ASSFSYNIGGRETQY
j_call: TRBJ2-5
v_call: TRBV7-9

cdr3_aa: ATSRETGSGKNIQY
j_call: TRBJ2-4
v_call: TRBV15

cdr3_aa: ASSHLSLGQAEQY
j_call: TRBJ2-7
v_call: TRBV7-9

cdr3_aa: ASSRGSIVGLFNEKLF
j_call: TRBJ1-4
v_call: TRBV7-9

cdr3_aa: ASSPFPGQLQETQY
j_call: TRBJ2-5
v_call: TRBV19

cdr3_aa: ASSHGPGGRGGSTDTQY
j_call: TRBJ2-3
v_call: TRBV4-1

cdr3_aa: ASSGLRGAINQPQH
j_call: TRBJ1-5
v_call: TRBV6-1

cdr3_aa: ASSVALGGELF
j_call: TRBJ2-2
v_call: TRBV9

cdr3_aa: ASSFDSYGYT
j_call: TRBJ1-2
v_call: TRBV5-1

cdr3_aa: ASSYSGTGNTEAF
j_call: TRBJ1-1
v_call: TRBV6-6

cdr3_aa: ATSRGMNLIDPSYNEQF
j_call: TRBJ2-1
v_call: TRBV15

cdr3_aa: ASSPRSGQARPGELF
j_call: TRBJ2-2
v_call: TRBV2

cdr3_aa: ASRSLGQVINEQF
j_call: TRBJ2-1
v_call: TRBV13

cdr3_aa: ASSEPGNNQPQH
j_call: TRBJ1-5
v_call: TRBV7-9

cdr3_aa: ASSVGTGRNEKLF
j_call: TRBJ1-4
v_call: TRBV9

cdr3_aa: ASSPTPTSGSSNEQF
j_call: TRBJ2-1
v_call: TRBV27

cdr3_aa: ASRPRSGANSYNEQF
j_call: TRBJ2-1
v_call: TRBV2

cdr3_aa: ASSALRGEQF
j_call: TRBJ2-1
v_call: TRBV9

cdr3_aa: ASSPSGSTYNEQF
j_call: TRBJ2-1
v_call: TRBV6-5

cdr3_aa: ASSLEGRGQGSSYEQY
j_call: TRBJ2-7
v_call: TRBV7-9

cdr3_aa: ASSQGWEGPEAETQY
j_call: TRBJ2-5
v_call: TRBV4-2

cdr3_aa: AWSADPGSYEQY
j_call: TRBJ2-7
v_call: TRBV30

cdr3_aa: ASSSPTSPNEQF
j_call: .
v_call: TRBV11-2

cdr3_aa: ASSLDLRGRSEQY
j_call: TRBJ2-7
v_call: TRBV5-1

cdr3_aa: AWSVGLNTEAF
j_call: TRBJ1-1
v_call: TRBV30

cdr3_aa: ASSSGQVRTDTQY
j_call: TRBJ2-3
v_call: TRBV5-1

cdr3_aa: ASSDKDREKFHYEQY
j_call: TRBJ2-7
v_call: TRBV6-1

cdr3_aa: ATSSRRGSYNEQF
j_call: TRBJ2-1
v_call: TRBV15

cdr3_aa: ASSVDMGEQF
j_call: TRBJ2-1
v_call: TRBV9

cdr3_aa: ASSLRFGTSHEQY
j_call: TRBJ2-7
v_call: TRBV27